Presented here are 15 T cell receptor beta chains from one specimen sequenced in a study of blood T cell repertoires in COVID-19. Using immunoSEQ multiplex PCR, the repertoire was profiled, and TCRdb retains in-frame clones only, with some absent. The sample comprises 200,000 to 250,000 clones, approximately 88% of which are singletons, and roughly 6.7% rests with the top ten. The sequenced material came from peripheral blood. The receptors were gathered from a woman aged 25 to 39 with COVID-19, enrolled during active disease.

The chain links TRBV18 to TRBJ1-2; weak D call: TRBD1 (6 bases). CDR3 length: 16 amino acids. V gave up 4 bases and J gave up 4 bases, with 19 bases separating them. Germline values: CDR1 KGHSH, CDR2 LQKENI. The CDR3 DNA is TGTGCCAGCTCACAGGGGGTTGCAGGCCGTCTCTATGGCTACACCTTC. This translates into CASSQGVAGRLYGYTF. The full variable domain, completed using reference TRBV18 and TRBJ1-2, is NAGVMQNPRHLVRRRGQEARLRCSPMKGHSHVYWYRQLPEEGLKFMVYLQKENIIDESGMPKERFSAEFPKEGPSILRIQQVVRGDSAAYFCASSQGVAGRLYGYTFGSGTRLTVV.

This chain uses TRBV5-1 with TRBJ2-2; D not certain. Trimming took off 5 bases at V and 6 bases at J, with 14 bases between the two ends. The CDR3 is made up of 14 amino acids. Germline CDR1 and CDR2: SGHRS and YFSETQ. Here the CDR3 reads CASSTWPSPGELFF. Written as DNA, the CDR3 is TGCGCCAGCAGTACCTGGCCATCTCCCGGGGAGCTGTTTTTT.

The chain employs TRBV9 and TRBJ2-5; D is ambiguous. Germline-derived CDR1 and CDR2 are SGDLS and YYNGEE. With 0 bases removed from V and 3 bases from J, the gap between germline ends came to 3 bases. The CDR3 loop spans 12 amino acids. The CDR3 loop is CASSVGEETQYF. Here the CDR3 DNA reads TGTGCCAGCAGCGTAGGAGAAGAGACCCAGTACTTC.

V and J are TRBV7-2 and TRBJ2-1; D is perhaps TRBD2 (5 bases). With 3 bases removed from V and 1 base from J, the gap between germline ends came to 7 bases. The CDR3 totals 14 residues. Germline V gene sequence: CDR1 SGHTA, CDR2 FQGNSA. The DNA of the CDR3 is TGTGCCAGCAGCTTCGGCGGGTCCTACAATGAGCAGTTCTTC. This codes for CASSFGGSYNEQFF.

This rearrangement joins TRBV10-3 to TRBJ2-2; 7 bases fit TRBD2. In germline, CDR1 is ENHRY, CDR2 SYGVKD. V was pared by 8 bases and J by 2 bases, with 5 bases of the junction left unmatched. The CDR3 is made up of 14 amino acids. The CDR3 region is CAIGGGGNTGELFF. The CDR3 DNA reads as TGTGCCATCGGGGGGGGTGGTAACACCGGGGAGCTGTTTTTT.

The rearrangement joins TRBV6-4 to TRBJ1-2, with D possibly matching TRBD1 (5 bases). CDR3 length: 15 residues. Germline assignment: CDR1 MRHNA and CDR2 SNTAGT. Trimming shortened V by 8 bases and J by 4 bases, and 20 bases separated the two germline ends. The CDR3 nucleotides read TGTGCCAGCTTGGGAGGGCAGGGCCTTAGCTATGGCTACACCTTC. Translated: CASLGGQGLSYGYTF.

The chain is built from TRBV7-2 and TRBJ2-7; D might be TRBD1 (6 bases). This CDR3 has 14 residues. The ends were cut back, 5 bases at V and 3 bases at J, with 14 bases in the middle. The germline CDR1 and CDR2 sequences are SGHTA and FQGNSA. Here the CDR3 reads CASSQQGTNYEQYF. The CDR3 nucleotides read TGTGCCAGCAGCCAACAGGGTACAAACTACGAGCAGTACTTC.

The chain couples TRBV5-4 to TRBJ2-5; D call uncertain. From germline, CDR1 is SGHNT and CDR2 YYREEE (reference sequence). V lost 2 bases and J lost 1, with 6 bases in between. This CDR3 contains 13 residues. The CDR3 reads CASSLEAQETQYF. As DNA, the CDR3 is TGTGCCAGCAGCTTAGAGGCCCAAGAGACCCAGTACTTC.

Here the CDR3 DNA reads TGTGCCAGCAGCTCCGGGACAGTGGACGTCTATGGCTACACCTTC. Translating gives CASSSGTVDVYGYTF. The V gene is TRBV11-2, the J gene TRBJ1-2; 7 positions agree with TRBD1. CDR3 length equals 15 residues. Germline values: CDR1 SGHAT, CDR2 FQNNGV. With V trimmed by 4 bases and J by 4 bases, 9 bases remained unmatched.

The rearrangement uses TRBV5-5 and TRBJ1-1; 11 nucleotides match TRBD1. The CDR3 is 15 amino acids. V dropped 0 bases and J dropped 4; count of bases not matched to a gene: 2. Germline-derived CDR1 and CDR2 are SGHKS and YYEKEE (reference sequence). CDR3 sequence (DNA): TGTGCCAGCAGCTTGGGGGACAGGGGGGCCACTGAAGCTTTCTTT. Its protein product is CASSLGDRGATEAFF.

This clone came up once. The gene calls are TRBV4-1 and TRBJ2-1; 16 bases match TRBD2. The CDR3 is 19 residues long. CDR1 is MGHRA and CDR2 is YSYEKL in the germline V gene. Losses at the gene ends were 4 bases for V and 1 base for J; bases not matched to a gene: 7. DNA of the CDR3: TGCGCCAGCAGCCCGGGACTAGCGGGGGGGCAATCATCCTACAATGAGCAGTTCTTC. Its protein product is CASSPGLAGGQSSYNEQFF.

The chain carries TRBV30 and TRBJ2-4; D is perhaps TRBD1 (6 bases). Trimming stripped 4 bases from V and 0 bases from J, with 7 bases between. Germline V lookup: CDR1 GTSNPN, CDR2 SVGIG (reference sequence). The CDR3 is 13 residues long. CDR3 nucleotides: TGTGCCTGGAAAGGGGGAGCCAAAAACATTCAGTACTTC. Its protein is CAWKGGAKNIQYF.

The gene calls are TRBV6-2 or TRBV6-3 and TRBJ2-1; D perhaps matches TRBD1 (6 bases). The germline V gene encodes CDR1 MNHEY and CDR2 SVGEGT. Trimming left V 5 bases short and J 8 bases short, with 13 bases between. The CDR3 is made up of 13 amino acids. The CDR3 nucleotides are TGTGCCAGCAGTCCCCCCGCAGGGGATGAGCAGTTCTTC. Its protein product is CASSPPAGDEQFF.

As concerns this clone: At one of its ends the junction is not consistent with the germline gene, which may arise from a read error. In the same sample, other DNA sequences code for this CDR3. The rearrangement uses TRBV7-2 and TRBJ2-5, with 7 nucleotides matching TRBD1. Germline V gene lookup returns CDR1 SGHTA and CDR2 FQGNSA. The CDR3 spans 13 residues. The CDR3 DNA sequence: TGTGCCAGCAGCCTAGCAGGGGGAGAGACCCAGTACTTC. Its translation is CASSLAGGETQYF. Looking up the rest from reference TRBV7-2 and TRBJ2-5 gives the full variable domain: GAGVSQSPSNKVTEKGKDVELRCDPISGHTALYWYRQSLGQGLEFLIYFQGNSAPDKSGLPSDRFSAERTGGSVSTLTIQRTQQEDSAVYLCASSLAGGETQYFGPGTRLLVL.

The rearrangement uses TRBV6-2 or TRBV6-3 and TRBJ2-2; no reliable D call. Trimming stripped 5 bases from V and 6 bases from J, with 7 bases between. CDR1 MNHEY and CDR2 SVGEGT come from the germline V gene. CDR3 size: 12 residues. CDR3 region: CASSNGSGELFF. The CDR3 DNA reads as TGTGCCAGCAGTAACGGGTCCGGGGAGCTGTTTTTT.